This T cell receptor beta chain was identified in a study of T cells in Graves' hyperthyroidism and ophthalmopathy. Across the whole study: Peripheral blood was acquired at first diagnosis, ahead of any therapy whatsoever.

RNA transcripts were the template for amplifying TCR beta CDR3 regions. HTBI primers were employed in a first-round RT-PCR of the TCR CDR3. Each CDR3 protein is one row after TCRdb ran MiXCR on the multiplex PCR reads. The sample records hundreds of thousands of distinct CDR3 sequences, over 15% being singletons. Whole-study findings and limits: A model using 13 V-J features told ophthalmopathy apart from stable hyperthyroidism.

This clonotype showed up many times. What it binds is not known. The source of this sequence is a woman in her late teens or twenties with Graves' ophthalmopathy. Sequencing input: blood.

CDR3 nucleotides: TGTGCCATCAGTTCGGACAGGGGGCTCGACAATGAGCAGTTCTTC. This codes for CAISSDRGLDNEQFF. The chain has TRBV10-3 and TRBJ2-1; 11 bases match TRBD1. The CDR3 has 15 amino acids. V shed 5 bases, J shed 5 bases, and the junction held 5 bases outside the gene matches. Germline CDR1 ENHRY, CDR2 SYGVKD.